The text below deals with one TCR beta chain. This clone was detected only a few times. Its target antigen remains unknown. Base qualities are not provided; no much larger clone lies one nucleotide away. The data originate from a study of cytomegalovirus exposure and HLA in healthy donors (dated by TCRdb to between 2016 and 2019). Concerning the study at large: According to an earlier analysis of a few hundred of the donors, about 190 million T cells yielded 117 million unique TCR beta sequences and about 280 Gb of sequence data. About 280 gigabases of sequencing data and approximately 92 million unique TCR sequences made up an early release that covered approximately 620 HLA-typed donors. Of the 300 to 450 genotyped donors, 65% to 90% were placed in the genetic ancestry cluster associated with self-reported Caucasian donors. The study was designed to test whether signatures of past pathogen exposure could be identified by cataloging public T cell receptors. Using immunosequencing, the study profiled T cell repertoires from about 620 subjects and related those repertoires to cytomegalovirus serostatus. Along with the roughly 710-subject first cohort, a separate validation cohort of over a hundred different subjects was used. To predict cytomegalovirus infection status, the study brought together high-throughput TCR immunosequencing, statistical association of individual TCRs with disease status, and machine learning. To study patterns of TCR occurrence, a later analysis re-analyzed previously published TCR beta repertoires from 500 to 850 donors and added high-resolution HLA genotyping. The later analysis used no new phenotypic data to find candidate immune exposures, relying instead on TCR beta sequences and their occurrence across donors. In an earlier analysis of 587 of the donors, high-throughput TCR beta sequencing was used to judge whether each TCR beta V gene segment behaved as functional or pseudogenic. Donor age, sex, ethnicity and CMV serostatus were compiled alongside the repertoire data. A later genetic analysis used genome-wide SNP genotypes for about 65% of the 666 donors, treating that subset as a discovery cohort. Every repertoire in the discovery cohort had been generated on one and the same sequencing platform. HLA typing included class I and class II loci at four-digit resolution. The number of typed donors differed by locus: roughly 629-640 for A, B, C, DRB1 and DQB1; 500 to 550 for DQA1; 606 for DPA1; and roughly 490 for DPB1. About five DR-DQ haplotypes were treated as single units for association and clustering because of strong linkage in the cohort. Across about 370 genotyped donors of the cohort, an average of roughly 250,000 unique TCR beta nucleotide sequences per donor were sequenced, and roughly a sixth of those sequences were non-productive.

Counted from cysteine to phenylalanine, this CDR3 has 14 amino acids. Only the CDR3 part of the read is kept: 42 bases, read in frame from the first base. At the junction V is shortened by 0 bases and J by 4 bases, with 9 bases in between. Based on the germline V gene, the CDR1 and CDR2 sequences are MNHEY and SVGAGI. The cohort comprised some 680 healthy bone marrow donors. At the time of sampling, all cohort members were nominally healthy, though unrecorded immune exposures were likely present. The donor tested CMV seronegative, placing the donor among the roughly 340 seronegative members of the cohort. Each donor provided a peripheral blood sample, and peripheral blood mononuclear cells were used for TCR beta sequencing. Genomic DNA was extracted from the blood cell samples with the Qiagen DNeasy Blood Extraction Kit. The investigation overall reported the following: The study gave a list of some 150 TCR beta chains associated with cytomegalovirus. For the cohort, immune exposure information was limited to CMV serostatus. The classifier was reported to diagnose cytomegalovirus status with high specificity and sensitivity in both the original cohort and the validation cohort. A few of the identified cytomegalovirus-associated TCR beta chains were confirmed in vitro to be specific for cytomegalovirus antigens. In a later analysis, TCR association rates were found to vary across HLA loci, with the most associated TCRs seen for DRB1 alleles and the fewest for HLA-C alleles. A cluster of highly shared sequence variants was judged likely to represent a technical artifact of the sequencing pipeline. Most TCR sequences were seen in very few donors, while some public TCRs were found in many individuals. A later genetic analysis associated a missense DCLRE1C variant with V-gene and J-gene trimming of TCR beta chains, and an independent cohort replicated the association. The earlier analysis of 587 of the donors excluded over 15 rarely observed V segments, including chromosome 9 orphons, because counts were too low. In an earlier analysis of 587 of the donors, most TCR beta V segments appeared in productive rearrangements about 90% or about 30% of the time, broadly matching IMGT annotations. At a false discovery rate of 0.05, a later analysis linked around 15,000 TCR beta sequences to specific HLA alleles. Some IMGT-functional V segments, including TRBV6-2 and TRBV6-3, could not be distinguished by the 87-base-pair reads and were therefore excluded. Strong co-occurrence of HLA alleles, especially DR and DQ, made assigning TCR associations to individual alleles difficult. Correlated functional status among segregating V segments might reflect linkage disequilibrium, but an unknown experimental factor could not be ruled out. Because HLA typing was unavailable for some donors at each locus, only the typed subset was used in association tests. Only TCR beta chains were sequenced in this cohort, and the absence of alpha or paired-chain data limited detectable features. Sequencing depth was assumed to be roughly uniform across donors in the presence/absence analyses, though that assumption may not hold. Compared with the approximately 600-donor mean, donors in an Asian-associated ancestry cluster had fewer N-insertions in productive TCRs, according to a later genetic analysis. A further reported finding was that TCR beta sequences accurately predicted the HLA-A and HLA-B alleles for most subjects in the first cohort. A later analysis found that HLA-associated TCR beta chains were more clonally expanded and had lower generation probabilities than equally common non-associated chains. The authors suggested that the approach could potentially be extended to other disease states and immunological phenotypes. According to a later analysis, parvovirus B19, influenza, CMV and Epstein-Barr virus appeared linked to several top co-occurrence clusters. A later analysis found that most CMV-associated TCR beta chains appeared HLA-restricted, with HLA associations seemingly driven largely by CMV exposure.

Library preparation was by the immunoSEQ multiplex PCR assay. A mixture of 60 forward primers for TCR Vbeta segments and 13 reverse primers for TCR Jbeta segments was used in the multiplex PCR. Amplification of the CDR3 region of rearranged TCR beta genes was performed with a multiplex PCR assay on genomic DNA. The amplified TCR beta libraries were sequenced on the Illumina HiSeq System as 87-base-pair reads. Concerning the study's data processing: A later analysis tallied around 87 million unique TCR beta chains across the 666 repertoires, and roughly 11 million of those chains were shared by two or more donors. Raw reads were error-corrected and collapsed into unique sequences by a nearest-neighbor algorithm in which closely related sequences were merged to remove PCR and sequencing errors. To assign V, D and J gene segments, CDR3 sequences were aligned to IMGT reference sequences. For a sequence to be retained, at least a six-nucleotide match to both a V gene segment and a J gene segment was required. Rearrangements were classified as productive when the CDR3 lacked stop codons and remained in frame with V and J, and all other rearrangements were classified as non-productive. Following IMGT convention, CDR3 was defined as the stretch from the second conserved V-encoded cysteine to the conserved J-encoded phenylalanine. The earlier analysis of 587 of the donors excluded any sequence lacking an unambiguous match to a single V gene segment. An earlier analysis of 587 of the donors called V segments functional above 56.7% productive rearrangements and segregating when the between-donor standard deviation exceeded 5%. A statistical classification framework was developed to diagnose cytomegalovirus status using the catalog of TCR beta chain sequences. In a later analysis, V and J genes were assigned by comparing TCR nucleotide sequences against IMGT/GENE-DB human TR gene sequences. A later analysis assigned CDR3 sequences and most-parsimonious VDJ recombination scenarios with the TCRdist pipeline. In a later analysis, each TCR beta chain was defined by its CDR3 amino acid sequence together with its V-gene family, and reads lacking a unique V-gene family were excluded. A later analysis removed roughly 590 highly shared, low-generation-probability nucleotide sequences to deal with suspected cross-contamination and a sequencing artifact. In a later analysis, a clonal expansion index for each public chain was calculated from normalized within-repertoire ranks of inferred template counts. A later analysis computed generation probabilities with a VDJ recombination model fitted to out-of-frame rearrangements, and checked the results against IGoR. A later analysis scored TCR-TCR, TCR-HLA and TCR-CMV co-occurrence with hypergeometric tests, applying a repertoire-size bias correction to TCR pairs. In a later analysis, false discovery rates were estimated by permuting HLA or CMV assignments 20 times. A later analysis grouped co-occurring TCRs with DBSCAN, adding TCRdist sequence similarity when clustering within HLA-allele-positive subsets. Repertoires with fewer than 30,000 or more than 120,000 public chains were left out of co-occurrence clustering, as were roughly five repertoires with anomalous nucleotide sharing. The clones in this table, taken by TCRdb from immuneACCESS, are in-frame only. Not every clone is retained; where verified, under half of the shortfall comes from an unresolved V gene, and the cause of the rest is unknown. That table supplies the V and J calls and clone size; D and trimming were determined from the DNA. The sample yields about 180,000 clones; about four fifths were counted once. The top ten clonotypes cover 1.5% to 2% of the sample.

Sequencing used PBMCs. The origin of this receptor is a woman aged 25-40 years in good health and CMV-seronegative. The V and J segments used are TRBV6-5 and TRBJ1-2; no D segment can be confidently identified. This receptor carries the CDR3 CASSYSTSSYGYTF. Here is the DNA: TGTGCCAGCAGTTACTCGACTTCTTCCTATGGCTACACCTTC.